This T cell receptor beta chain was recorded in a study of blood T cell repertoires in COVID-19. The germline CDR1 and CDR2 sequences are SNHLY and FYNNEI. This CDR3 has 16 amino acids. Between the trimmed V and J ends, which lost 3 bases and 6 bases, there was a span of 19 bases. Libraries were prepared by immunoSEQ multiplex PCR; TCRdb keeps only in-frame clonotypes and omits some of them. The table includes roughly 78,000 clones, about 89% detected once. This clonotype was sampled from a woman aged 55-70 years with acute or convalescent COVID-19. The chain uses TRBV2 and TRBJ2-3, with D possibly TRBD2 on 5 matching bases. Sequenced input: peripheral blood. This CDR3 reads CASSEAASRGVDTQYF. As DNA, the CDR3 is TGTGCCAGCAGTGAGGCGGCTAGCCGGGGTGTCGATACGCAGTATTTT. Using reference TRBV2 and TRBJ2-3 for the parts outside the CDR3, the full variable domain is EPEVTQTPSHQVTQMGQEVILRCVPISNHLYFYWYRQILGQKVEFLVSFYNNEISEKSEIFDDQFSVERPDGSNFTLKIRSTKLEDSAMYFCASSEAASRGVDTQYFGPGTRLTVL.